This TCR beta chain came from a study of cytomegalovirus exposure and HLA in healthy donors. The CDR3 runs 15 residues. After removal of 4 bases from V and 9 bases from J, the junction contained 10 bases not matched to a gene. Germline V lookup: CDR1 SGHRS, CDR2 YFSETQ. The repertoire was sequenced with immunoSEQ multiplex PCR; TCRdb's copy has only in-frame clones and lacks some. Among roughly 190,000 clones listed, about nine tenths were seen once. The chain couples TRBV5-1 to TRBJ2-1; 10 bases are shared with TRBD2. Sequencing input: PBMCs. The source is a man aged 25 to 45 in good health and CMV-seropositive. DNA for the CDR3: TGCGCCAGCAGCCCAACCCTAGCGGGAGCACTTGAGCAGTTCTTC. Translation: CASSPTLAGALEQFF.